Listed below are T cell receptor beta chains from one sample, sequenced in a study of T cells in localized non-small cell lung cancer. TCRdb's table, derived via immunoSEQ multiplex PCR, lists solely in-frame clones and lacks some. The data hold about 82,000 clones, with around three quarters observed a single time. Here the sequenced sample was PBMCs, taken before any cancer treatment. The receptor source for this set is a man aged 40-75 years with stage II squamous cell lung carcinoma. The CDR3 runs from the conserved cysteine through the conserved F or W. D genes are given only for firm matches. Size values are once, few and many counts, or a class for expanded clones, and some rows have none.

j_gene: TRBJ2-1
v_gene: TRBV9
abundance: once
d_gene: .
CDR3nt: TGTGCCAGCAGCCTCGACATGGGCTCCTACAATGAGCAGTTCTTC
CDR3aa: CASSLDMGSYNEQFF

j_gene: TRBJ2-7
v_gene: TRBV5-1
abundance: .
d_gene: .
CDR3nt: TGCGCCAGCAGCTTGTACTTGGGGATGGACGAGCAGTACTTC
CDR3aa: CASSLYLGMDEQYF

j_gene: TRBJ1-5
v_gene: TRBV28
abundance: few
d_gene: .
CDR3nt: TGTGCCAGCAGTTTGATGTCAAATCAGCCCCAGCATTTT
CDR3aa: CASSLMSNQPQHF

j_gene: TRBJ1-5
v_gene: TRBV27
abundance: .
d_gene: .
CDR3nt: TGTGCCAGCCGGGGGGCAGGCGCTTATAGCAATCAGCCCCAGCATTTT
CDR3aa: CASRGAGAYSNQPQHF

j_gene: TRBJ2-5
v_gene: TRBV15
abundance: .
d_gene: .
CDR3nt: TGTGCCACCAGCAGTGACCGGGACTACCAAGAGACCCAGTACTTC
CDR3aa: CATSSDRDYQETQYF

j_gene: TRBJ1-3
v_gene: TRBV7-3
abundance: .
d_gene: .
CDR3nt: TGTGCCAGCATAGACACGACCTCTGGAAACACCATATATTTT
CDR3aa: CASIDTTSGNTIYF

j_gene: TRBJ1-1
v_gene: TRBV19
abundance: once
d_gene: .
CDR3nt: TGTGCCAGTAGTTTCGGACAGCTACTAGGCACTGAAGCTTTCTTT
CDR3aa: CASSFGQLLGTEAFF

j_gene: TRBJ1-5
v_gene: TRBV27
abundance: .
d_gene: TRBD1
CDR3nt: TGTGCCAGCAGTCTGACAGGGGTACAGCCCCAGCATTTT
CDR3aa: CASSLTGVQPQHF

j_gene: TRBJ1-6
v_gene: TRBV11-2
abundance: .
d_gene: .
CDR3nt: TGTGCCAGCAGCTTATGGGGGGGCGTCAATTCACCCCTCCACTTT
CDR3aa: CASSLWGGVNSPLHF

j_gene: TRBJ2-7
v_gene: TRBV5-6
abundance: once
d_gene: .
CDR3nt: TGTGCCAGCAGCCCGGGCGGGCCAGGGGCCTCCTACGAGCAGTACTTC
CDR3aa: CASSPGGPGASYEQYF

j_gene: TRBJ1-1
v_gene: TRBV7-9
abundance: .
d_gene: .
CDR3nt: TGTGCCAGCAGCCTCGGACACCTAGGTGAAGCTTTCTTT
CDR3aa: CASSLGHLGEAFF

j_gene: TRBJ1-1
v_gene: TRBV18
abundance: few
d_gene: .
CDR3nt: TGTGCCAGCTCACCGATTGGAGGCGAAATTGAAGCTTTCTTT
CDR3aa: CASSPIGGEIEAFF

j_gene: TRBJ1-3
v_gene: TRBV28
abundance: .
d_gene: .
CDR3nt: TGTGCCAGCAGTCCTGAGGGGGGGCCAAGCTCTGGAAACACCATATATTTT
CDR3aa: CASSPEGGPSSGNTIYF

j_gene: TRBJ1-1
v_gene: TRBV6-5
abundance: .
d_gene: TRBD1
CDR3nt: TGTGCCAGCAGCCCACGGACAGGGAGGGCTGAAGCTTTCTTT
CDR3aa: CASSPRTGRAEAFF

j_gene: TRBJ2-4
v_gene: TRBV15
abundance: .
d_gene: .
CDR3nt: TGTGCCACCAGCAGAGATGACAGGTTGGCCAAAAACATTCAGTACTTC
CDR3aa: CATSRDDRLAKNIQYF